This TCR beta chain emerged from a study of cytomegalovirus exposure and HLA in healthy donors. Whole-study context: A prior study identified 110 million or so unique TCR beta sequences from 150 million to 200 million T cells.

Per the germline V gene, CDR1 is MNHNS and CDR2 is SASEGT. The V end was cut by 8 bases, the J end by 8 bases, with 16 bases between. The length of the CDR3 is 14 residues. Worth noting for this clone: Its antigen is not identified.

It was with 60 Vbeta and 13 Jbeta primers that the PCR ran. The repertoire was sequenced with immunoSEQ multiplex PCR; TCRdb's copy has only in-frame clones and lacks some. The data show about 68,000 clones, with 75% to 85% seen just once and 6.5% to 8% held by the top ten. General observations from the study: Reportedly, a later analysis found an Asian-associated ancestry cluster had fewer N-insertions than the approximately 670-donor mean. TCR beta sequences reportedly predicted most subjects' HLA-A and HLA-B alleles accurately.

The chain is built from TRBV6-1 and TRBJ1-6, with D uncertain. Source material: PBMCs. This receptor was identified in a human donor in good health. Here the CDR3 reads CASSSTWEDSPLHF. CDR3 bases: TGTGCCAGCTCCTCAACTTGGGAGGATTCACCCCTCCACTTT.